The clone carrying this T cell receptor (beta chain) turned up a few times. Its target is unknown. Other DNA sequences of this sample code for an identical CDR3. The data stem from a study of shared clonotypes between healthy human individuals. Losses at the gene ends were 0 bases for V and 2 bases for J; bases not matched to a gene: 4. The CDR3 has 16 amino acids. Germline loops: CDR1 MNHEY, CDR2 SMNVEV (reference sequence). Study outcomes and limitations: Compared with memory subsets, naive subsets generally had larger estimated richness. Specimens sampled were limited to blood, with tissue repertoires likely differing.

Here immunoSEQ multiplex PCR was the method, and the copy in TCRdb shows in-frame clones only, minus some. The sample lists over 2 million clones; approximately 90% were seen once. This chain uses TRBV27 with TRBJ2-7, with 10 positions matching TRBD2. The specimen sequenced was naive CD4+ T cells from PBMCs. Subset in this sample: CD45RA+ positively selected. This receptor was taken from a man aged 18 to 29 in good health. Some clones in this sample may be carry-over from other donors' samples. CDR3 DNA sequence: TGTGCCAGCAGTTTATCGGTCCTAGCGGGAGCCTACGAGCAGTACTTC. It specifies CASSLSVLAGAYEQYF.